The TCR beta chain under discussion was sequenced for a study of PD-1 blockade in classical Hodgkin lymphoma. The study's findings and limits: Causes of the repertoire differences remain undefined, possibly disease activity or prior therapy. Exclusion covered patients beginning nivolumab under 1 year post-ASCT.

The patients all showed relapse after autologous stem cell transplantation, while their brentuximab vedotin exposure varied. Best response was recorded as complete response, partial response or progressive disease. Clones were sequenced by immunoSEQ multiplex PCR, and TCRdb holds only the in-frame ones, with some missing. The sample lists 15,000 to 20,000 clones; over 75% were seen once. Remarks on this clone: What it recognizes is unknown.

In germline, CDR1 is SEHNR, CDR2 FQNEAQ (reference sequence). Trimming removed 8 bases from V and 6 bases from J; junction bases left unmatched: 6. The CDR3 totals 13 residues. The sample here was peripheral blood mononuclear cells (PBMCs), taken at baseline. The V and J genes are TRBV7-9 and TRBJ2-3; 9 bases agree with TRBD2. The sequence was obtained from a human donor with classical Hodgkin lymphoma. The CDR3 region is CASERSGRDTQYF. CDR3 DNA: TGTGCCAGCGAGAGAAGCGGGAGGGATACGCAGTATTTT. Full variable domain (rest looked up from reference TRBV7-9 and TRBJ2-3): DTGVSQNPRHKITKRGQNVTFRCDPISEHNRLYWYRQTLGQGPEFLTYFQNEAQLEKSRLLSDRFSAERPKGSFSTLEIQRTEQGDSAMYLCASERSGRDTQYFGPGTRLTVL.